Listed below are T cell receptor beta chains from one sample, sequenced in a study of T-cell reconstitution after alpha-beta-depleted transplantation in children. MiXCR was run by TCRdb on the PCR reads, yielding one entry per CDR3 protein. The table includes about 980,000 distinct CDR3 sequences, roughly 29% detected once. Sequences were derived from PBMCs, mostly from graft donor cells, sampled 360 days after TCRalphabeta/CD19-depleted stem cell transplant. The receptor set was obtained from a boy under two years old who had a stem cell transplant for SCID, so the T cells may come from the graft donor. The CDR3 runs from the conserved cysteine through the conserved F or W. The D gene is left open where the match is weak. Clone size is shown for a subset of rows, as once, few, many or a class of expanded clone.

>-|TRBJ1-1|TRBD1|TRBV4-2
TGTGCCAGCAGCCCAGACGCACAGGGGGGGGCTGAAGCTTTCTTT
CASSPDAQGGAEAFF
>-|TRBJ2-1|-|TRBV7-2
TGTGCCAGCAGCCGACTGGGCAGGGAAGGTCAAACTGAGCAGTTCTTC
CASSRLGREGQTEQFF
>-|TRBJ2-1|TRBD2|TRBV5-8
TGTGCCAGCAGCTTCGCCGGGACTAGCGGAATCTACAATGAGCAGTTCTTC
CASSFAGTSGIYNEQFF
>-|TRBJ1-1|-|TRBV5-5
TGTGCCAGCAGCTATACAGGGTCCACTGAAGCTTTCTTT
CASSYTGSTEAFF
>-|TRBJ2-4|TRBD2|TRBV29-1
TGCAGCGTTGGCAGCGGGGGGGCCAAAAACATTCAGTACTTC
CSVGSGGAKNIQYF
>-|TRBJ2-1|-|TRBV29-1
TGCAGCGTTGTAGGGAGGGTTAGCAGGGGCCCCTACAATGAGCAGTTCTTC
CSVVGRVSRGPYNEQFF
>few|TRBJ2-5|TRBD2|TRBV29-1
TGCAGCGGGAGGACTAGCGGGGGGGCCGCGGAGACCCAGTACTTC
CSGRTSGGAAETQYF
>-|TRBJ2-3|TRBD2|TRBV6-1
TGTGCCAGCAGCCGCGGGAGCCAGAGCACAGATACGCAGTATTTT
CASSRGSQSTDTQYF
>-|TRBJ1-4|-|TRBV5-1
TGCGCCAGCAGCCGGCTTGGGGGTGCAACTAATGAAAAACTGTTTTTT
CASSRLGGATNEKLFF
>-|TRBJ2-7|TRBD2|TRBV10-3
TGTGCCATCAGTGGTCTAGCGGCCACCCCCTACGAGCAGTACTTC
CAISGLAATPYEQYF
>-|TRBJ2-2|-|TRBV20-1
TGCAGTGCTAGTAGGCAGTACACCGGGGAGCTGTTTTTT
CSASRQYTGELFF
>-|TRBJ2-5|-|TRBV11-2
TGTGCCAGCAGCTTCACTACTAAGAAAGAGACCCAGTACTTC
CASSFTTKKETQYF
>-|TRBJ1-2|-|TRBV7-2
TGTGCCAGCAGCTTATGGTGGGAACTGACAGCTAACTATGGCTACACCTTC
CASSLWWELTANYGYTF
>-|TRBJ2-1|-|TRBV5-1
TGCGCCAGCAGCTACACAGGGAGCTCCTACAATGAGCAGCTCTTC
CASSYTGSSYNEQLF
>-|TRBJ2-2|-|TRBV27
TGTGCCAGCAGTTTCCACCCTGGACACCCGGTCACCGGGGAGCTGTTTTTT
CASSFHPGHPVTGELFF
>few|TRBJ1-4|-|TRBV7-3
TGTGCCAGCAGCCTCTACCGGGTCCCTAATGAAAAACTGTTTTTT
CASSLYRVPNEKLFF
>-|TRBJ2-1|TRBD1|TRBV24-1
TGTGCCACCAGTGAAGGGACAGGGTCTTACAATGAGCAGTTCTTC
CATSEGTGSYNEQFF
>few|TRBJ2-5|-|TRBV12-3/TRBV12-4
TGTGCCAGCAGTTTGCACGACCAAGAGACCCAGTACTTC
CASSLHDQETQYF
>many|TRBJ1-1|-|TRBV5-1
TGCGCCAGCAGCTGGGGACCCCACACTGAAGCTTTCTTT
CASSWGPHTEAFF
>-|TRBJ1-2|-|TRBV6-5
TGTGCCAGCAGTTCTTACCAGGGACTCCCTAACTATGGCTACACCTTC
CASSSYQGLPNYGYTF
>-|TRBJ2-5|-|TRBV29-1
TGCAGCGTTGAATGGCCCTACAGGGCCGCCTTACAAGAGACCCAGTACTTC
CSVEWPYRAALQETQYF
>few|TRBJ1-4|TRBD1|TRBV5-1
TGCGCCAGCAGCCTTCAGACAGGGAATAATGAAAAACTGTTTTTT
CASSLQTGNNEKLFF
>few|TRBJ2-1|-|TRBV6-1
TGTGCCAGCACCAAAGAAGGTCGCTCCTACAATGAGCAGTTCTTC
CASTKEGRSYNEQFF
>-|TRBJ1-5|-|TRBV5-1
TGCGCCAGCAGCCCCCTGGCAGGGGCCAATCAGCCCCAGCATTTT
CASSPLAGANQPQHF
>-|TRBJ2-2|-|TRBV14
TGTGCCAGCAGCTCAATTACGGTCGGGTACGGGGAGCTGTTTTTT
CASSSITVGYGELFF
>few|TRBJ1-3|-|TRBV6-5
TGTGCCAGCAGTTATGTCCAGACCTTCCATGGAAACACCATATATTTT
CASSYVQTFHGNTIYF
>-|TRBJ1-6|-|TRBV6-5
TGTGCCAGCAGTTACTTCCCCTACAATTCACCCCTCCACTTT
CASSYFPYNSPLHF
>-|TRBJ2-3|TRBD1|TRBV10-3
TGTGCCATCAGTGAGGGGCCCGGGACAGGGGCAGATACGCAGTATTTT
CAISEGPGTGADTQYF
>-|TRBJ2-5|-|TRBV7-9
TGTGCCAGTGCGGGGCCCGGACGCCAAGAGACCCAGTACTTC
CASAGPGRQETQYF
>-|TRBJ2-7|TRBD2|TRBV20-1
TGCAGTGCTAGATCACTAGCGGGGGCTTCCTACGAGCAGTACTTC
CSARSLAGASYEQYF
>few|TRBJ1-1|-|TRBV5-1
TGCGCCAGCAGCTTGTCTTGGGCCACTGAAGCTTTCTTT
CASSLSWATEAFF
>few|TRBJ1-1|-|TRBV5-6
TGTGCCAGCATCTTGGCCGGGGCGGGCACTGAAGCTTTCTTT
CASILAGAGTEAFF
>-|TRBJ1-1|-|TRBV6-2/TRBV6-3
TGTGCCAGCAGTCCCTCCATTCCGAACACTGAAGCTTTCTTT
CASSPSIPNTEAFF
>-|TRBJ2-5|TRBD2|TRBV7-2
TGTGCCAGCACTTCTACACCCGGGGGGATCCAGACCCAGTACTTC
CASTSTPGGIQTQYF
>few|TRBJ1-2|-|TRBV6-1
TGTGCCAGCAGTCCTTCTTCCCGTGGCTATGGCTACACCTTC
CASSPSSRGYGYTF
>few|TRBJ2-1|-|TRBV28
TGTGCCAGTCTCAGGTGGGGGTTAAGCTCCTACAATGAGCAGTTCTTC
CASLRWGLSSYNEQFF
>-|TRBJ2-2|TRBD1|TRBV7-2
TGTGCCAGCAGGATGGGACAGGGAACCGGGGAGCTGTTTTTT
CASRMGQGTGELFF
>few|TRBJ2-1|TRBD2|TRBV6-2/TRBV6-3
TGTGCCAGCAGCCCAGGACTAGCGGGGGCTGAGGAGCAGTTCTTC
CASSPGLAGAEEQFF
>few|TRBJ1-3|-|TRBV5-5
TGTGCCAGCAGCTTGGCCAGCAGGCGTTCTGGAAACACCATATATTTT
CASSLASRRSGNTIYF
>-|TRBJ2-3|TRBD2|TRBV2
TGTGCCAGCAGTGAAATGGGGTCGGCAGCGGGGGAGGTTACGCAGTATTTT
CASSEMGSAAGEVTQYF
>many|TRBJ2-7|TRBD1|TRBV4-3
TGCGCCAGCAGCCAAGGAGGGACAGGCTCCTACGAGCAGTACTTC
CASSQGGTGSYEQYF